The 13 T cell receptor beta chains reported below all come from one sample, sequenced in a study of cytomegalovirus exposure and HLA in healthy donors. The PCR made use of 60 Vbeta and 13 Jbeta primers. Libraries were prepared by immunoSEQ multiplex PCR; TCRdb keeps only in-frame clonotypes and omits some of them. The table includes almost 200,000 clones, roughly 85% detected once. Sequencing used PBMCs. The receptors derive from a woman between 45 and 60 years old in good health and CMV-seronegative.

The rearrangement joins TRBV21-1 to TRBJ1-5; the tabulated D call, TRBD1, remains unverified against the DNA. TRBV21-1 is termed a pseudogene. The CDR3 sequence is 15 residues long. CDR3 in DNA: TGTGCCAGCAACGCAGGGGCGAGTCGTAATCAGCCCCAGCATTTT. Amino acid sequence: CASNAGASRNQPQHF.

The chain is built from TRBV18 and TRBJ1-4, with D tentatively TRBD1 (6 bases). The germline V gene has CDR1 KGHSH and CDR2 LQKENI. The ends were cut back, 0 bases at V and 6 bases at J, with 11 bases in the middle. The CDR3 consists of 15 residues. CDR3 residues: CASSPPGAGYEKLFF. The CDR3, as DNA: TGTGCCAGCTCACCACCGGGGGCTGGGTATGAAAAACTGTTTTTT.

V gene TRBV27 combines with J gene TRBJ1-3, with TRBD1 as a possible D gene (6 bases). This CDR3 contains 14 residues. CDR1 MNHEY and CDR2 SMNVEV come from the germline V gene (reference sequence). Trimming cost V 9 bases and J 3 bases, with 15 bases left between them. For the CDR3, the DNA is TGTGCCAGTAGTAGAGGGGGGGTTGGAAACACCATATATTTT. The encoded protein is CASSRGGVGNTIYF.

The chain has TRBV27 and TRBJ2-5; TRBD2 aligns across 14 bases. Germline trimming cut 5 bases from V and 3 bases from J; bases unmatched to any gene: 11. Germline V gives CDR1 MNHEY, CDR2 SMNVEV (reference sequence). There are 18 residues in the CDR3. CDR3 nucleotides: TGTGCCAGCAGTCTTATGGCTCCGGGACTAGCGGGAGAAGAGACCCAGTACTTC. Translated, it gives CASSLMAPGLAGEETQYF.

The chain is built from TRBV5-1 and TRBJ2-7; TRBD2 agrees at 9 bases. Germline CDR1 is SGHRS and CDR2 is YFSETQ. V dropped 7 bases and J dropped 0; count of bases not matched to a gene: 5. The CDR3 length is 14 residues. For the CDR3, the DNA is TGCGCCAGCTCCTTAGCGGGAGACTCCTACGAGCAGTACTTC. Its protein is CASSLAGDSYEQYF.

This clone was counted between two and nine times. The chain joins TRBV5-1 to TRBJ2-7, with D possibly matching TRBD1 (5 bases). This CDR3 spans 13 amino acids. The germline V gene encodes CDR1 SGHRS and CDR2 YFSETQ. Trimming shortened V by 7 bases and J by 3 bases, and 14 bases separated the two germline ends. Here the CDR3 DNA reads TGCGCCAGCTCCACAGGTTCGGTCTACGAGCAGTACTTC. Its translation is CASSTGSVYEQYF.

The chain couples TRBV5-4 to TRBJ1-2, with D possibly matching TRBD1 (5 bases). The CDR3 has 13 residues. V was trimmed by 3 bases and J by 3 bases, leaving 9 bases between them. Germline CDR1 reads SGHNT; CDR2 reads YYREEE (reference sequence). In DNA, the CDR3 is TGTGCCAGCAGCTCCCGCAGGGACTATGGCTACACCTTC. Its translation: CASSSRRDYGYTF.

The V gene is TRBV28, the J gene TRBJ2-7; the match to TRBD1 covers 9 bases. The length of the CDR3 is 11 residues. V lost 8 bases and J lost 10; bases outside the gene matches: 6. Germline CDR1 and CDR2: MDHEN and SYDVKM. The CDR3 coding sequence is TGTGCCAGCGGGACAGGGACAAGACAGTACTTC. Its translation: CASGTGTRQYF.

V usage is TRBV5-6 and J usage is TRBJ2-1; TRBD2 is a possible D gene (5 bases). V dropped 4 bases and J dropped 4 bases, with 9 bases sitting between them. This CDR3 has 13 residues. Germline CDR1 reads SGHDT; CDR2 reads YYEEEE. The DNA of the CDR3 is TGTGCCAGCAGCCGAGGGTTGTACAATGAGCAGTTCTTC. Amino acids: CASSRGLYNEQFF.

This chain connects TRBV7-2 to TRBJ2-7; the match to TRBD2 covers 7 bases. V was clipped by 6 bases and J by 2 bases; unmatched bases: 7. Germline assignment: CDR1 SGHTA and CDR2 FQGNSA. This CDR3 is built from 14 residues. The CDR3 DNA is TGTGCCAGCAGGCCCTTCGGGACTACCTACGAGCAGTACTTC. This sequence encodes CASRPFGTTYEQYF.

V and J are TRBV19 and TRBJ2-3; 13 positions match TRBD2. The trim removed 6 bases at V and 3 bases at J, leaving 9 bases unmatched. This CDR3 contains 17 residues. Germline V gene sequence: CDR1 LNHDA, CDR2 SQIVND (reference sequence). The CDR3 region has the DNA TGTGCCAGTAGCTCTTCCCGGACTAGCGGGAGAACAGATACGCAGTATTTT. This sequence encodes CASSSSRTSGRTDTQYF.

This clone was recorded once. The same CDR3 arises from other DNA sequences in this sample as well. As DNA, the CDR3 is TGTGCCAGCTCACCCCGGACTAGCGGCACAGATACGCAGTATTTT. Protein: CASSPRTSGTDTQYF. The V and J genes are TRBV18 and TRBJ2-3; 9 nucleotides agree with TRBD2. Germline values: CDR1 KGHSH, CDR2 LQKENI. V lost 3 bases, J lost 1 base, and 2 bases stayed unmatched. The CDR3 is 15 residues long. The full variable domain, rest sourced from reference TRBV18 and TRBJ2-3, is NAGVMQNPRHLVRRRGQEARLRCSPMKGHSHVYWYRQLPEEGLKFMVYLQKENIIDESGMPKERFSAEFPKEGPSILRIQQVVRGDSAAYFCASSPRTSGTDTQYFGPGTRLTVL.

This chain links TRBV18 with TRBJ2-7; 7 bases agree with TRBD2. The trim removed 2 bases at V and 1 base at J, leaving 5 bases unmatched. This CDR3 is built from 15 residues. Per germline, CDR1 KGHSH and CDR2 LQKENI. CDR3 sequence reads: CASSPAGVGSYEQYF. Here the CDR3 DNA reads TGTGCCAGCTCACCAGCGGGAGTAGGATCCTACGAGCAGTACTTC.